The rows below give T cell receptor beta chains drawn from one sample of a study of identical twins. TCRdb re-called the 5' RACE reads through MiXCR, storing one row per CDR3 protein. The sample has about 690,000 distinct CDR3 sequences, 5.5% to 6.5% seen once. Sequencing was done on a sample of naive T cells sorted from blood. Every receptor here comes from a young man in good health. Both conserved end residues are trimmed from each CDR3.

j_gene,v_gene,CDR3aa
TRBJ1-4,TRBV3-1,ASSQMAGSYEKLF
TRBJ1-2,TRBV12-5,ASGFRAGVNYGYT
TRBJ1-1,TRBV4-2,ASSPSLDTEAF
TRBJ1-4,TRBV29-1,SVPGQGLGKLF
TRBJ1-2,TRBV9,ASSASLVSLTGGYGYT
TRBJ1-5,TRBV7-2,ASRPPGTGINQPQH
TRBJ2-7,TRBV29-1,SAGGSGHEQY
TRBJ2-2,TRBV10-3,ATHTGGFSNGGELF
TRBJ2-3,TRBV3-1,ASSQVSGSTDTQY
TRBJ1-3,TRBV27,ASRTSGGLTGNTIY
TRBJ1-6,TRBV7-9,ASSEGDSPLH
TRBJ2-1,TRBV12-3/TRBV12-4,ASSGLAVLGEQF
TRBJ2-7,TRBV29-1,SVGRVGSASYEQY
TRBJ2-7,TRBV6-4,ASARTAGGGSYEQY
TRBJ2-3,TRBV14,ASSQESLLGDAQY
TRBJ2-7,TRBV5-1,ASSLAGPNEQY
TRBJ2-5,TRBV21-1,ASVSLRETQY
TRBJ1-1,TRBV5-1,ASRGVRGTEAF
TRBJ2-2,TRBV14,ASSLRQGPNTGELF
TRBJ2-5,TRBV5-1,ASSLVGAREETQY
TRBJ2-1,TRBV7-2,ASSLVRAAGGRDEQF
TRBJ2-7,TRBV5-1,ASSLVTGGPRSYEQY
TRBJ2-1,TRBV16,ASSQSLDRAYNEQF
TRBJ2-3,TRBV7-2,ASSPMGLRIPTDTQY